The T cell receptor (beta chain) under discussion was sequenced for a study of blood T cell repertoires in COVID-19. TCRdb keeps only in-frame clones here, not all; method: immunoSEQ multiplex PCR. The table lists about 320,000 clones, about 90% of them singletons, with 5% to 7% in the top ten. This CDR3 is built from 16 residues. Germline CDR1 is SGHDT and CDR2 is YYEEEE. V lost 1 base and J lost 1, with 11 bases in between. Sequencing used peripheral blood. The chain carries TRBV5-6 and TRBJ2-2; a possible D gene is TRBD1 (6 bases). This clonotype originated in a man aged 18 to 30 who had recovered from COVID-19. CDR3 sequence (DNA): TGTGCCAGCAGCTTGTGGGCAGGGGTGAACACCGGGGAGCTGTTTTTT. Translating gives CASSLWAGVNTGELFF.